The next 14 T cell receptor beta chains were all read from a single sample in a study of shared clonotypes between healthy human individuals. Assay: immunoSEQ multiplex PCR; the TCRdb copy retains only in-frame clones and omits some. The sample records about 1.1 million clones, roughly 80% being singletons. The sequenced sample consisted of memory CD4+ T cells from PBMCs. Subset specified: CD45RA-negative fraction. Receptors were obtained from a man between 18 and 35 years old in good health. Some clones in this sample may be carry-over from other donors' samples.

This chain uses TRBV4-3 with TRBJ2-5, with D uncertain. TRBJ2-7 explains the end of the DNA better; the J call may be wrong. CDR1 LGHNA and CDR2 YSLEER come from the germline V gene. The CDR3 runs to 15 residues. The CDR3 reads CASSQDQGISYEQYF. CDR3 DNA: TGCGCCAGCAGCCAAGATCAAGGCATTTCCTACGAGCAGTACTTC.

The CDR3 region is CASVQASGNTIYF. CDR3 coding DNA: TGTGCCAGTGTGCAGGCCTCTGGAAACACCATATATTTT. The chain has TRBV28 and TRBJ1-3, with D hard to call. V was trimmed by 9 bases and J by 0 bases, leaving 9 bases between them. CDR1 is MDHEN, CDR2 SYDVKM, per germline. This CDR3 is built from 13 residues. The full variable domain, in which reference TRBV28 and TRBJ1-3 provide the parts outside the CDR3, is DVKVTQSSRYLVKRTGEKVFLECVQDMDHENMFWYRQDPGLGLRLIYFSYDVKMKEKGDIPEGYSVSREKKERFSLILESASTNQTSMYLCASVQASGNTIYFGEGSWLTVV.

The chain couples TRBV6-5 to TRBJ2-7; 11 bases agree with TRBD2. Germline CDR1 is MNHEY and CDR2 is SVGAGI. V was pared by 11 bases and J by 7 bases, with 7 bases of the junction left unmatched. The CDR3 covers 12 residues. This CDR3 is CACQTSGKEQYF. The CDR3 DNA reads as TGTGCCTGCCAGACTAGCGGGAAGGAGCAGTACTTC.

Concerning this clone: This likely stems from a read error, as it lies one base from a far larger clone. Additional DNA sequences in this sample encode the identical CDR3. V gene TRBV7-2 combines with J gene TRBJ2-5; D unresolved. Germline CDR1 SGHTA, CDR2 FQGNSA. The CDR3 loop spans 11 amino acids. V lost 5 bases and J 2 bases, leaving 3 bases between the germline ends. The CDR3 protein is CASSLQETQYF. DNA for the CDR3: TGTGCCAGCAGCCTTCAAGAGACCCAGTACTTC.

A remark on this clone: This probably arose from a read error, given a far larger clone one base away. The chain is built from TRBV11-3 and TRBJ2-3, with 7 bases aligning to TRBD2. Trimming removed 4 bases from V and 4 bases from J; junction bases left unmatched: 8. The V gene's germline CDR1 is SGHNT and CDR2 YENEEA. The CDR3 contains 15 residues. CDR3 sequence reads: CASSSWGGSPDTQYF. The CDR3 region has the DNA TGTGCCAGCAGCTCTTGGGGGGGTTCTCCAGATACGCAGTATTTT.

This chain joins TRBV7-9 and TRBJ2-5, with TRBD2 matching 7 bases. The germline CDR1 and CDR2 sequences are SEHNR and FQNEAQ (reference sequence). The J segment lost 3 bases and the V segment lost 5 bases, leaving 12 bases of the junction unmatched. This CDR3 has 16 amino acids. CDR3 in DNA: TGTGCCAGCAGCCCATCCTTCCGGGAGGCGGAAGAGACCCAGTACTTC. Its translation: CASSPSFREAEETQYF.

This clone came up once. V gene TRBV7-3 combines with J gene TRBJ2-2, with TRBD2 as a possible D gene (5 bases). The CDR3 runs 15 residues. The V gene lost 4 bases and the J gene lost 0 bases, with 9 bases spanning the gap. Germline CDR1 is SGHTA and CDR2 is FQGTGA. CDR3 amino acids: CASSWGASNTGELFF. As DNA, the CDR3 is TGTGCCAGCAGCTGGGGAGCATCGAACACCGGGGAGCTGTTTTTT.

Details on this clone: The identical CDR3 is also encoded by other nucleotide sequences in the sample. This chain links TRBV28 with TRBJ1-2; D call uncertain. The germline V and J ends were trimmed by 5 bases and 5 bases, with 9 bases remaining between them. In germline, CDR1 is MDHEN, CDR2 SYDVKM. This CDR3 contains 12 residues. The CDR3 loop reads CASSLGTYGYTF. Here the CDR3 DNA reads TGTGCCAGCAGTCTCGGAACGTATGGCTACACCTTC.

J is TRBJ2-7 and V is TRBV19; the D is unclear. Germline V CDR1 and CDR2: LNHDA, SQIVND (reference sequence). Between the trimmed V and J ends, which lost 8 bases and 4 bases, there was a span of 12 bases. CDR3 length equals 12 residues. CDR3 region: CASLGPLYEQYF. The CDR3, as DNA: TGTGCCAGTCTCGGGCCCTTATACGAGCAGTACTTC.

A note on this clone: One end of the junction varies from germline; a read error may be responsible. The genes are TRBV7-2 and TRBJ2-7, with D uncertain. This CDR3 has 13 amino acids. Germline V CDR1 and CDR2: SGHTA, FQGNSA. CDR3 sequence (DNA): TGTGCCAGCAGCCCCACTGTCTTAACTCATCTGTCCTTC. Residues: CASSPTVLTHLSF.

The rearrangement uses TRBV18 and TRBJ1-4; a weak D match, TRBD1 (6 bases). Trimming removed 3 bases at V and 6 bases at J, with 14 bases between. Germline CDR1 KGHSH, CDR2 LQKENI. CDR3 length: 15 amino acids. The CDR3 nucleotides are TGTGCCAGCTCACCCGGGGCCAGGGGAGATGAAAAACTGTTTTTT. It codes for CASSPGARGDEKLFF.

V and J are TRBV9 and TRBJ1-2, with a tentative D call TRBD1 (5 bases). The germline V gene encodes CDR1 SGDLS and CDR2 YYNGEE. The CDR3 extends over 17 amino acids. Deletions cut 4 bases from V and 0 bases from J, with 19 bases between. The CDR3 spells CASSTPTVEGPNYGYTF. CDR3 bases: TGTGCCAGCAGCACACCAACCGTAGAGGGACCTAACTATGGCTACACCTTC. Combining the CDR3 with reference TRBV9 and TRBJ1-2 gives the whole variable domain DSGVTQTPKHLITATGQRVTLRCSPRSGDLSVYWYQQSLDQGLQFLIQYYNGEERAKGNILERFSAQQFPDLHSELNLSSLELGDSALYFCASSTPTVEGPNYGYTFGSGTRLTVV.

This rearrangement joins TRBV28 to TRBJ2-6, with TRBD1 identical over 7 bases. V was clipped by 4 bases and J by 0 bases; unmatched bases: 12. Per germline, CDR1 MDHEN and CDR2 SYDVKM. CDR3 size: 19 residues. The CDR3 is CASSSVYRGLSSGANVLTF. Here the CDR3 DNA reads TGTGCCAGCAGTTCCGTATACAGGGGCCTCAGCTCTGGGGCCAACGTCCTGACTTTC.

This clone was counted a few times. At one boundary the junction diverges from the germline segment, which might be a read error. Written as DNA, the CDR3 is TGTGCCAGCAGCCCCACCGTGGCGACGGGCCCGACCTTT. Encoded protein: CASSPTVATGPTF. This chain joins TRBV7-2 and TRBJ1-1; D not resolved. CDR3 length equals 13 residues. Germline assignment: CDR1 SGHTA and CDR2 FQGNSA.